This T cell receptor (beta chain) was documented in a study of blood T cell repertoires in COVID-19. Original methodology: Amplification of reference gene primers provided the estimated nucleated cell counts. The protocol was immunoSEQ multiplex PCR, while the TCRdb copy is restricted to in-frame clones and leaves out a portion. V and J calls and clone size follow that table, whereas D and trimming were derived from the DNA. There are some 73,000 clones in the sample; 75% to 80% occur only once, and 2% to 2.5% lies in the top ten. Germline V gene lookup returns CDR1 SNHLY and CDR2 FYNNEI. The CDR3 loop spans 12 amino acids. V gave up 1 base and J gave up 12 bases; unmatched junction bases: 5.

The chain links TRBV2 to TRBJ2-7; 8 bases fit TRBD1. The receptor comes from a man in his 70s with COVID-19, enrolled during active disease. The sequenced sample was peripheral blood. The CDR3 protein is CASSEVPTGGYF. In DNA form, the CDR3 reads TGTGCCAGCAGTGAAGTGCCAACAGGGGGGTACTTC.